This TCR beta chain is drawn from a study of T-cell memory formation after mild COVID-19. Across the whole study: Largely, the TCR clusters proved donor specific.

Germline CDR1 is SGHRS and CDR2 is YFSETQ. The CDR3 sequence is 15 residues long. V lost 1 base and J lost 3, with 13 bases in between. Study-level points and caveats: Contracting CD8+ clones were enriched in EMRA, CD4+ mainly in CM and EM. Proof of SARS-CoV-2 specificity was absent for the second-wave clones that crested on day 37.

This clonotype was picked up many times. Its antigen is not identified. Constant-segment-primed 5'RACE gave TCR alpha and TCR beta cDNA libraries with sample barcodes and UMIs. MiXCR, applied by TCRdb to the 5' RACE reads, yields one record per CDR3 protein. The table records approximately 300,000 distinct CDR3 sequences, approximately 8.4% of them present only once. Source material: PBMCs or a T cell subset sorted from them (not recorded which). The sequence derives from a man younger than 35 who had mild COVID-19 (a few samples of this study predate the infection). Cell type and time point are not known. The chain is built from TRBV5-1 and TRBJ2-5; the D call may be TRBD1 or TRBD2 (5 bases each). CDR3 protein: CASSLTGTGEETQYF. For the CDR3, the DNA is TGCGCCAGCAGCTTGACCGGGACCGGGGAAGAGACCCAGTACTTC.